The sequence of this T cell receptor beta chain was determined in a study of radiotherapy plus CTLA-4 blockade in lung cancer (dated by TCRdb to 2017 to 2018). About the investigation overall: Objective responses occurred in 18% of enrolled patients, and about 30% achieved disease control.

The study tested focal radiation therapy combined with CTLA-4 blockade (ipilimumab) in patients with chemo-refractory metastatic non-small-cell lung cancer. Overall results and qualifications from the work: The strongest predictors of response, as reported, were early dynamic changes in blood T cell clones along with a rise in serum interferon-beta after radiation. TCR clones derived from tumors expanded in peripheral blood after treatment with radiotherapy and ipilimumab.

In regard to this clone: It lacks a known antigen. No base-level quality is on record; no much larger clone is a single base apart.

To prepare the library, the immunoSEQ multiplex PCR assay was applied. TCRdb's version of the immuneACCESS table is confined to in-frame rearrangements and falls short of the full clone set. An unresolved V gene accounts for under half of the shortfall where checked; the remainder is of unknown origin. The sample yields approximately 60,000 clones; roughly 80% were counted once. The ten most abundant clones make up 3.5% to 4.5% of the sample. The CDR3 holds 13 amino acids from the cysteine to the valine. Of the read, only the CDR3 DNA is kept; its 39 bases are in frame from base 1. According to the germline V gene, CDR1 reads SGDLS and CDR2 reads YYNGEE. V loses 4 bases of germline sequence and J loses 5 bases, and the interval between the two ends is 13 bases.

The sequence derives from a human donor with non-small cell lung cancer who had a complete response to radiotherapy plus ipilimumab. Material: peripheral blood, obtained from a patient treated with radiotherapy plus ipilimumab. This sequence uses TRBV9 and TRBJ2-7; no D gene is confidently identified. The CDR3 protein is CASSLTPYNEQYV. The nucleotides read TGTGCCAGCAGCCTCACCCCATACAACGAGCAGTACGTC.